Presented here are 7 T cell receptor beta chains from one specimen sequenced in a study of CD8+ T cells in alopecia areata. The sequencing template was cDNA reverse transcribed from extracted RNA. Assay: immunoSEQ multiplex PCR; the TCRdb copy retains only in-frame clones and omits some. This repertoire shows about 120,000 clones, roughly 50% found once; its top ten account for 3% to 4%. As to treatment: oral pan-JAK inhibitor, 5-10 mg twice daily. Sequencing was performed on CD4+ T cells sorted from blood, taken at week 24, from a patient treated with tofacitinib. The receptors originated from a human donor with alopecia areata.

This sequence joins TRBV2 and TRBJ1-2; D is undetermined. CDR1 and CDR2 from the germline V gene are SNHLY and FYNNEI. V lost 4 bases, J lost 1 base, and 4 bases lay in between. The CDR3 sequence is 12 residues long. The CDR3 reads CASSVLNYGYTF. As DNA, the CDR3 is TGTGCCAGCAGTGTACTTAACTATGGCTACACCTTC.

This chain connects TRBV19 to TRBJ2-3; 13 bases are a match to TRBD2. The trim removed 5 bases at V and 10 bases at J, leaving 12 bases unmatched. The germline V gene has CDR1 LNHDA and CDR2 SQIVND (reference sequence). The CDR3 runs 16 residues. CDR3 sequence: CASSSRLAGGPTAQYF. The DNA of the CDR3 is TGTGCCAGTAGTTCCCGACTAGCGGGGGGCCCTACTGCGCAGTATTTT.

This clone was observed once. The rearrangement uses TRBV13 and TRBJ1-2; possible D gene TRBD1, 5 bases. This CDR3 contains 15 residues. Germline lookup yields CDR1 PRHDT and CDR2 FYEKMQ (reference sequence). V shed 1 base and J shed 5 bases, with 14 bases lying between them. The CDR3 reads CASSLAGGGFYGYTF. DNA of the CDR3: TGTGCCAGCAGCTTAGCTGGGGGAGGCTTTTATGGCTACACCTTC.

The chain carries TRBV11-1 and TRBJ1-2; 7 positions match TRBD1. The CDR3 totals 15 residues. After removal of 6 bases from V and 4 bases from J, the junction contained 11 bases not matched to a gene. Per germline, CDR1 SGHAT and CDR2 FQDESV (reference sequence). The CDR3 reads CASSRTGLLSYGYTF. The CDR3 bases are TGTGCCAGCAGTCGGACAGGTCTCTTAAGCTATGGCTACACCTTC.

This clone was detected only a few times. Here the CDR3 DNA reads TGTGCCAGCAGTGGAGGGGGTGGGGATACGCAGTATTTT. This gives the protein CASSGGGGDTQYF. The chain couples TRBV2 to TRBJ2-3, with TRBD1 as a possible D gene (6 bases). Trimming pared 4 bases from V and 6 bases from J, leaving 11 bases between. The CDR3 is made up of 13 amino acids. CDR1 is SNHLY, CDR2 FYNNEI, per germline.

This chain links TRBV29-1 with TRBJ2-7, with D possibly being TRBD1 or TRBD2 (6 bases each). There are 13 residues in the CDR3. Per the germline V gene, CDR1 is SQVTM and CDR2 is ANQGSEA. V shed 4 bases and J shed 3 bases, with 13 bases lying between them. The CDR3 nucleotides are TGCAGCGTTGTAGGAGGGACACACTACGAGCAGTACTTC. As protein: CSVVGGTHYEQYF.

In this sample, this clone turned up a few times. The chain combines TRBV7-9 with TRBJ1-5, with D uncertain. CDR1 and CDR2 (germline): SEHNR, FQNEAQ (reference sequence). The V end lost 2 bases, the J end lost 3 bases, and 5 bases lay between the germline ends. The CDR3 loop spans 13 amino acids. CDR3 protein: CASSLWDNQPQHF. The CDR3 region has the DNA TGTGCCAGCAGCTTATGGGACAATCAGCCCCAGCATTTT.